These 14 T cell receptor beta chains were sequenced from one sample in a study of shared T cell receptors in the human thymus (dated by TCRdb to about 2021). The protocol used for the library was the immunoSEQ multiplex PCR assay. This immuneACCESS table, as held by TCRdb, lists in-frame sequences with V and J called but not all clones. Of the missing ones, under half trace to an unresolved V gene in checked studies; the others have no known cause. This sample is represented by 700,000 to 750,000 clones; over 75% of them were singletons. In total, the top ten clones hold around 0.0099% of the sample. The same sample was also studied in work on human thymus T cells.

Sequenced: thymocytes. The receptors were gathered from a girl under three years old with a congenital heart defect. Donor details come from another sample of the same person, matched by shared clones.

The chain links TRBV27 to TRBJ2-3; unclear D gene. Germline CDR1 and CDR2: MNHEY and SMNVEV (reference sequence). V was pared by 0 bases and J by 1 base, with 14 bases between. The CDR3 contains 17 residues. The CDR3 region has the DNA TGTGCCAGCAGTTTATCGTCCCTTCTAGACCGCACAGATACGCAGTATTTT. Translating gives CASSLSSLLDRTDTQYF.

The rearrangement links TRBV7-8 to TRBJ1-4, with 7 bases fitting TRBD1. Unmatched junction bases numbered 7, after V lost 5 bases and J lost 10 bases. The CDR3 is 13 amino acids. Per germline, CDR1 SGHVS and CDR2 FQNEAQ. The CDR3 DNA follows: TGTGCCAGCAGCCCGAACAGGGGTGGAAAACTGTTTTTT. Its protein is CASSPNRGGKLFF.

The CDR3 reads CASSLRIPGTSSSYNEQFF. Written as DNA, the CDR3 is TGTGCCAGCAGCTTGAGGATTCCCGGGACTTCGAGCTCCTACAATGAGCAGTTCTTC. The V gene is TRBV5-8, the J gene TRBJ2-1; tentative D call: TRBD2 (6 bases). This CDR3 is 19 amino acids long. Germline CDR1 and CDR2: SGHTS and YDEGEE. Between the trimmed V and J ends, which lost 1 base and 0 bases, there was a span of 20 bases.

This rearrangement joins TRBV5-1 to TRBJ2-5; D might be TRBD1 (5 bases). The CDR3 is 11 residues long. V lost 2 bases and J 11 bases, leaving 10 bases between the germline ends. CDR1 is SGHRS and CDR2 is YFSETQ in the germline V gene. DNA of the CDR3: TGCGCCAGCAGCTTCCTGGGGCTACAGTACTTC. Encoded protein: CASSFLGLQYF.

The V and J genes are TRBV28 and TRBJ1-5; D is ambiguous. This CDR3 region has 13 residues. V lost 7 bases and J lost 5, with 12 bases in between. CDR1 and CDR2 from the germline V gene are MDHEN and SYDVKM. The CDR3 DNA sequence: TGTGCCAGCAATTGGGCTCCCGATCAGCCCCAGCATTTT. Translating gives CASNWAPDQPQHF. The whole variable domain, filled in from reference TRBV28 and TRBJ1-5, reads DVKVTQSSRYLVKRTGEKVFLECVQDMDHENMFWYRQDPGLGLRLIYFSYDVKMKEKGDIPEGYSVSREKKERFSLILESASTNQTSMYLCASNWAPDQPQHFGDGTRLSIL.

The J gene is TRBJ2-7, the V gene TRBV5-6; D is uncertain. The CDR3 spans 14 residues. Per germline, CDR1 SGHDT and CDR2 YYEEEE. Between the trimmed V and J ends, which lost 3 bases and 3 bases, there was a span of 13 bases. Here the CDR3 reads CASSYGDWRYEQYF. CDR3 in DNA: TGTGCCAGCAGCTACGGCGACTGGCGCTACGAGCAGTACTTC.

The chain has TRBV2 and TRBJ2-3, with 8 bases fitting TRBD2. V lost 6 bases, J lost 0 bases, and 5 bases stayed unmatched. The CDR3 covers 15 residues. Germline V gives CDR1 SNHLY, CDR2 FYNNEI. This CDR3 is CASRVLAASTDTQYF. Written as DNA, the CDR3 is TGTGCCAGCAGAGTACTAGCGGCCAGCACAGATACGCAGTATTTT.

The chain combines TRBV5-6 with TRBJ1-5, with a possible D match to TRBD1 (6 bases). Germline assignment: CDR1 SGHDT and CDR2 YYEEEE. This CDR3 region has 13 residues. The germline V and J ends were trimmed by 2 bases and 7 bases, with 10 bases remaining between them. CDR3: CASSLQGGQPQHF. CDR3 in DNA: TGTGCCAGCAGCTTACAGGGTGGGCAGCCCCAGCATTTT.

This clone appeared a single time. This chain uses TRBV7-9 with TRBJ1-1, with a possible D match to TRBD1 (6 bases). The CDR3 extends over 14 amino acids. The V end lost 5 bases, the J end lost 0 bases, and 10 bases lay between the germline ends. Germline values: CDR1 SEHNR, CDR2 FQNEAQ (reference sequence). CDR3: CASSHQGLNTEAFF. CDR3 coding DNA: TGTGCCAGCAGCCACCAGGGGCTGAACACTGAAGCTTTCTTT.

The chain is built from TRBV11-2 and TRBJ1-2; D perhaps matches TRBD1 (5 bases). Trimming removed 0 bases at V and 4 bases at J, with 12 bases between. In germline, CDR1 is SGHAT, CDR2 FQNNGV. The CDR3 loop spans 15 amino acids. The CDR3 DNA follows: TGTGCCAGCAGCTTAGATCAGGACAAGCCCTATGGCTACACCTTC. Its protein product is CASSLDQDKPYGYTF. Full variable domain (rest looked up from reference TRBV11-2 and TRBJ1-2): EAGVAQSPRYKIIEKRQSVAFWCNPISGHATLYWYQQILGQGPKLLIQFQNNGVVDDSQLPKDRFSAERLKGVDSTLKIQPAKLEDSAVYLCASSLDQDKPYGYTFGSGTRLTVV.

This clone was detected only once. This chain connects TRBV30 to TRBJ2-6; TRBD1 matches at 7 bases. The CDR3 runs to 19 residues. J gave up 3 bases and V 2 bases, and 16 bases lay outside the gene matches. Germline lookup yields CDR1 GTSNPN and CDR2 SVGIG (reference sequence). The CDR3 DNA follows: TGTGCCTGGAGTAGGGGGCAGGGTAGTATTTTTGGTGGGGCCAACGTCCTGACTTTC. It encodes CAWSRGQGSIFGGANVLTF.

CDR3 coding DNA: TGTGCCAGCAGCTTATTCCCCGGGACAGGGAGTGACGGCTATGGCTACACCTTC. This codes for CASSLFPGTGSDGYGYTF. The V and J genes are TRBV11-2 and TRBJ1-2; 9 bases fit TRBD1. Germline values: CDR1 SGHAT, CDR2 FQNNGV. Trimming at V came to 2 bases and at J to 4 bases, leaving 14 bases not matched to a gene. This CDR3 is 18 amino acids long.

The V and J genes are TRBV19 and TRBJ2-1; 7 bases fit TRBD1. Germline CDR1 and CDR2: LNHDA and SQIVND (reference sequence). V lost 5 bases to trimming and J lost 3 bases; unmatched junction nucleotides: 7. The CDR3 is 15 amino acids. The CDR3 protein is CASSLTGVRYNEQFF. CDR3 DNA: TGTGCCAGTAGTTTAACAGGGGTCCGCTACAATGAGCAGTTCTTC.

The rearrangement joins TRBV28 to TRBJ1-5, with 9 bases aligning to TRBD1. CDR1 is MDHEN, CDR2 SYDVKM, per germline. V dropped 3 bases and J dropped 2; count of bases not matched to a gene: 14. This CDR3 has 19 residues. The CDR3: CASSFPPGTGSPGNQPQHF. CDR3 sequence (DNA): TGTGCCAGCAGTTTCCCTCCCGGGACAGGGTCCCCGGGCAATCAGCCCCAGCATTTT. Looking up the rest from reference TRBV28 and TRBJ1-5 gives the full variable domain: DVKVTQSSRYLVKRTGEKVFLECVQDMDHENMFWYRQDPGLGLRLIYFSYDVKMKEKGDIPEGYSVSREKKERFSLILESASTNQTSMYLCASSFPPGTGSPGNQPQHFGDGTRLSIL.